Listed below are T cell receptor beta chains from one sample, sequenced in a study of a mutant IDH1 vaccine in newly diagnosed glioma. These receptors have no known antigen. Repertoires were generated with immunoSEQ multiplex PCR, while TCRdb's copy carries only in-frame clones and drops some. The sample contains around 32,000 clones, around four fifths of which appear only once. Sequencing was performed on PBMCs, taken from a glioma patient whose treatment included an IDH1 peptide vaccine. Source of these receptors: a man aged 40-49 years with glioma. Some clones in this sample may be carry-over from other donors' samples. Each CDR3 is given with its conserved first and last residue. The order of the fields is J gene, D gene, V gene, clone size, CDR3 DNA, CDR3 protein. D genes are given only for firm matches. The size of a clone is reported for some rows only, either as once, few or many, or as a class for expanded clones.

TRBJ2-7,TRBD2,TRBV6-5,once,TGTGCCAGCAGCGCCGGCGGGGGGAGTTACGAGCAGTACTTC,CASSAGGGSYEQYF
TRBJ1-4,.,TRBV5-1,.,TGCGCCAGCAGCTATTCTAATGAAAAACTGTTTTTT,CASSYSNEKLFF
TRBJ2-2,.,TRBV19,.,TGTGCCAGTAGTATCAGGGGGGCCGGGGAGCTGTTTTTT,CASSIRGAGELFF
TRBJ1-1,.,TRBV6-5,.,TGTGCCAGCACCCTGAATGGTGGAACGGAAGCTTTCTTT,CASTLNGGTEAFF
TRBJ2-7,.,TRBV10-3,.,TGTGCCATCAGGCCGGGGGTGAGCTCCTACGAGCAGTACTTC,CAIRPGVSSYEQYF
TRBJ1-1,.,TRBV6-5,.,TGTGCCAGCAGTTACGAGTGGGGGGCGTCTGCTGAAGCTTTCTTT,CASSYEWGASAEAFF
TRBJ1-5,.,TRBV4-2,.,TGTGCCAGCAGCCAAGATTCGGGTGGACAGCCCCAGCATTTT,CASSQDSGGQPQHF
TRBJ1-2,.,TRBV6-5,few,TGTGCCAGCAGTTACTCCAGGGCTGTTAACTATGGCTACACCTTC,CASSYSRAVNYGYTF
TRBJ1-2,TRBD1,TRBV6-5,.,TGTGCCAGCAGTTACCGGACAGGGCTCTATGGCTACACCTTC,CASSYRTGLYGYTF
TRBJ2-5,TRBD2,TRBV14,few,TGTGCCAGCAGCCGTAGCGGGGGGGCCGGGACCCAGTACTTC,CASSRSGGAGTQYF
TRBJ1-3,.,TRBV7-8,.,TGTGCCAGCAGCTTTTCCCCGGCAAACACCATATATTTT,CASSFSPANTIYF
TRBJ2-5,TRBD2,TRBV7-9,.,TGTGCCAGCAGGCCTGAACCCGGGACTAGCGGGGGGGCCAGAGAGACCCAGTACTTC,CASRPEPGTSGGARETQYF
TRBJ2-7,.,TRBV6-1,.,TGTGCCAGCAGTGAGGGGGTCACCTACGAGCAGTACTTC,CASSEGVTYEQYF
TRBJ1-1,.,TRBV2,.,TGTGCCAGCAGGGGTGACAGTCTACACGTGAACACTGAAGCTTTCTTT,CASRGDSLHVNTEAFF
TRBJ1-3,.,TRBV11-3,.,TGTGCCAGCAGCCTCTCTGGAAACACCATATATTTT,CASSLSGNTIYF
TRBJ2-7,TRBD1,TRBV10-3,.,TGTGCCATCAGTGAGTTGGGGACAGGGCGGGAGCAGTACTTC,CAISELGTGREQYF
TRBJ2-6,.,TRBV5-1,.,TGCGCCAGCAGCTTGACGATCCTCTCTGGGGCCAACGTCCTGACTTTC,CASSLTILSGANVLTF
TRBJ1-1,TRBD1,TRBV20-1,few,TGCAGTGCTCGGGACAGACAAGCTTTCTTT,CSARDRQAFF
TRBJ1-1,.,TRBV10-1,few,TGCGCCAGCACCAAAGGAACAGGGAACGAAGCTTTCTTT,CASTKGTGNEAFF
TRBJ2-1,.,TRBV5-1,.,TGCGCCAGCAGCTTAGGCGGTTCAAGCTCCTACAATGAGCAGTTCTTC,CASSLGGSSSYNEQFF
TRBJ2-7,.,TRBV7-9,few,TGTGCCAGCAGCTTGCATGCCGGGTCCCCGGGGGTTGCCTACGAGCAGTACTTC,CASSLHAGSPGVAYEQYF
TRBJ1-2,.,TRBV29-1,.,TGCAGCGTTCCTCGATCGGTGGGAAACGGCTACACCTTC,CSVPRSVGNGYTF
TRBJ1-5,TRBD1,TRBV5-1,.,TGCGCCAGCAGCCTGGGGGACAGGGTGGGACAGCCCCAGCATTTT,CASSLGDRVGQPQHF
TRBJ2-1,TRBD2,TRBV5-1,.,TGCGCCAGCAGCTTCGGGGGGGGATCCTACAATGAGCAGTTCTTC,CASSFGGGSYNEQFF